This T cell receptor beta chain was sequenced during a study of blood T cells in healthy people across ages. Study at large: Through template switching, about one barcoded beta molecule was captured per two T cells, as measured in model experiments.

Next came a second PCR, run for about 6 to 12 cycles, which used a sample-barcoded 5' primer along with a J-beta primer mix. One entry per CDR3 protein, called by TCRdb with MiXCR from the 5' RACE reads. The sample carries 650,000 to 700,000 distinct CDR3 sequences, 52% recorded once. Findings and limits, study-wide: Long-lived donors exceeded aged donors in naive CD4+ cells and diversity. Roughly linear age-related decline in beta diversity appeared, significant by age about 40.

Concerning this clonotype itself: What it recognizes is unknown. A much larger clone lies a single base off, so this may be a read error.

This receptor was taken from a woman of 80 years or more in good health. Sequenced input: blood.

CDR3 in amino acids: CASSPAVSGDTQYF. The CDR3 DNA reads as TGCGCCAGCAGCCCCGCCGTCTCCGGGGATACGCAGTATTTT. The chain joins TRBV5-1 to TRBJ2-3, with D unresolved. CDR3 length: 14 residues. Between the trimmed V and J ends, which lost 4 bases and 6 bases, there was a span of 15 bases. Germline-derived CDR1 and CDR2 are SGHRS and YFSETQ.